These 6 T cell receptor beta chains share one sample of origin, sequenced in a study of cytotoxic CD8 clonotypes in ibrutinib-treated CLL. Repertoires were generated with immunoSEQ multiplex PCR, while TCRdb's copy carries only in-frame clones and drops some. The sample lists 75,000 to 90,000 clones, around four fifths occurring once. Sample: PBMCs, taken after 24 months of ibrutinib treatment. These receptors originate from a human donor with chronic lymphocytic leukemia.

The chain combines TRBV5-6 with TRBJ2-7; D possibly corresponds to TRBD1 (6 bases). Germline-derived CDR1 and CDR2 are SGHDT and YYEEEE. V dropped 3 bases and J dropped 4 bases, with 8 bases sitting between them. This CDR3 spans 12 amino acids. The CDR3 DNA follows: TGTGCCAGCAGCTCACAGGGATACGAGCAGTACTTC. Its protein product is CASSSQGYEQYF.

J is TRBJ2-1 and V is TRBV9; possible D gene TRBD1, 5 bases. V was cut by 2 bases and J by 9 bases, with 15 bases left in between. The CDR3 consists of 14 residues. Per germline, CDR1 SGDLS and CDR2 YYNGEE. Written as DNA, the CDR3 is TGTGCCAGCAGCGTCGGACACGTCCGATCTGAGCAGTTCTTC. Its protein is CASSVGHVRSEQFF.

Turning to this clone: Other DNA variants within this sample encode the same CDR3. The chain links TRBV7-3 to TRBJ2-5; D might be TRBD2 (5 bases). The CDR3 extends over 13 amino acids. Germline V gives CDR1 SGHTA, CDR2 FQGTGA. Between the trimmed V and J ends, which lost 5 bases and 0 bases, there was a span of 7 bases. The CDR3 DNA reads as TGTGCCAGCAGCCGGGGTAACCAAGAGACCCAGTACTTC. Protein: CASSRGNQETQYF.

CDR3 nucleotides: TGTGCCAGTAGTATTGTTGCTAGCTCCTACAATGAGCAGTTCTTC. This gives the protein CASSIVASSYNEQFF. The genes are TRBV19 and TRBJ2-1; the D is unclear. V dropped 3 bases and J dropped 0 bases, with 9 bases sitting between them. CDR1 and CDR2 from the germline V gene are LNHDA and SQIVND (reference sequence). This CDR3 has 15 amino acids. The variable domain in full, with the rest retrieved from reference TRBV19 and TRBJ2-1, is DGGITQSPKYLFRKEGQNVTLSCEQNLNHDAMYWYRQDPGQGLRLIYYSQIVNDFQKGDIAEGYSVSREKKESFPLTVTSAQKNPTAFYLCASSIVASSYNEQFFGPGTRLTVL.

V usage is TRBV6-1 and J usage is TRBJ2-3; D is uncertain. V was pared by 1 base and J by 8 bases, with 7 bases between. The germline V gene encodes CDR1 MNHNS and CDR2 SASEGT. CDR3 length: 12 residues. Here the CDR3 reads CASSEEAFTQYF. The CDR3 DNA reads as TGTGCCAGCAGTGAAGAGGCATTTACGCAGTATTTT.

A single count supports this clone. V usage is TRBV5-4 and J usage is TRBJ1-3, with D possibly being TRBD1 (6 bases). V shed 4 bases and J shed 0 bases, with 20 bases lying between them. Germline V gene data show CDR1 as SGHNT and CDR2 as YYREEE (reference sequence). The CDR3 spans 18 residues. CDR3 region: CASSITRGGDYSGNTIYF. The DNA of the CDR3 is TGTGCCAGCAGCATCACAAGAGGGGGGGATTACTCTGGAAACACCATATATTTT.